The 14 T cell receptor beta chains below were found in one sample sequenced in a study of OX40 agonist ivuxolimab in advanced cancers. Libraries were built with the immunoSEQ multiplex PCR assay. Imported from immuneACCESS, the table was reduced by TCRdb to in-frame sequences with V and J called. These copies leave out some clones; in studies compared against another copy, an unresolved V gene accounts for under half, and the cause of the remainder is not known. This sample comprises roughly 76,000 clones, roughly nine tenths of them detected only once. The ten largest clones add up to 2% to 2.5% of the sample. This specimen was CD4+ or CD8+ T cells sorted from blood, taken in a trial of the OX40 agonist ivuxolimab. These receptors all come from an adult with an advanced solid tumor such as melanoma, head and neck, liver or kidney cancer.

J is TRBJ2-5 and V is TRBV6-5; perhaps TRBD2 as D (6 bases). CDR3 length: 16 residues. CDR1 MNHEY and CDR2 SVGAGI come from the germline V gene. V gave up 0 bases and J gave up 5 bases, with 16 bases separating them. CDR3 DNA sequence: TGTGCCAGCAGTTACTCCAAGGACCGGGGGTGGGAGACCCAGTACTTC. The encoded protein is CASSYSKDRGWETQYF.

The CDR3 region is CSARLDNEQFF. The CDR3, as DNA: TGCAGTGCTAGACTAGACAATGAGCAGTTCTTC. The genes are TRBV20-1 and TRBJ2-1; no definite D call. The CDR3 runs 11 residues. Deletions cut 2 bases from V and 5 bases from J, with 4 bases between. Germline values: CDR1 DFQATT, CDR2 SNEGSKA (reference sequence).

The chain has TRBV4-3 and TRBJ2-7; D remains ambiguous. The CDR3 has 15 residues. V lost 0 bases, J lost 1 base, and 10 bases lay in between. Germline CDR1 and CDR2: LGHNA and YSLEER. The CDR3, as DNA: TGCGCCAGCAGCCAAGATCCAACGGCTTCCTACGAGCAGTACTTC. Translation: CASSQDPTASYEQYF.

J is TRBJ2-7 and V is TRBV15, with 7 bases aligning to TRBD2. The CDR3 runs to 14 residues. The V and J ends lost 5 bases and 2 bases, in that order; junction bases with no gene match: 6. Germline assignment: CDR1 LNHNV and CDR2 YYDKDF (reference sequence). The CDR3 sequence is CATSPEAGTYEQYF. DNA of the CDR3: TGTGCCACCAGCCCAGAAGCGGGAACCTACGAGCAGTACTTC. Looking up the rest from reference TRBV15 and TRBJ2-7 gives the full variable domain: DAMVIQNPRYQVTQFGKPVTLSCSQTLNHNVMYWYQQKSSQAPKLLFHYYDKDFNNEADTPDNFQSRRPNTSFCFLDIRSPGLGDTAMYLCATSPEAGTYEQYFGPGTRLTVT.

A word on this clone: An end of the junction does not agree with germline; a read error may underlie this. This chain uses TRBV7-7 with TRBJ2-5, with TRBD1 identical over 8 bases. CDR3 length equals 16 residues. Germline CDR1 reads SSHAT; CDR2 reads FNYEAQ (reference sequence). The CDR3 DNA sequence: TGTGCTAGCAGCTCCGGTTCAGGGGGCGGTCGGGAGACCCAGTACTTC. Protein sequence: CASSSGSGGGRETQYF.

V gene TRBV10-3 combines with J gene TRBJ2-5; maybe TRBD1 (5 bases). This CDR3 is 17 amino acids long. The V and J ends lost 5 bases and 1 base respectively, with 20 bases between them. Germline V gene lookup returns CDR1 ENHRY and CDR2 SYGVKD. CDR3 in amino acids: CAISSSQPTASQETQYF. CDR3 DNA: TGTGCCATCAGTTCCTCCCAACCGACAGCTTCCCAAGAGACCCAGTACTTC.

This clone was found once. Other DNA sequences in this sample translate to the same CDR3. The rearrangement joins TRBV5-1 to TRBJ2-7; weak D call: TRBD1 (6 bases). Germline assignment: CDR1 SGHRS and CDR2 YFSETQ. CDR3 length: 14 residues. With 0 bases removed from V and 1 base from J, the gap between germline ends came to 8 bases. CDR3 loop: CASSLGQVSYEQYF. CDR3 DNA: TGCGCCAGCAGCTTGGGACAGGTTTCCTACGAGCAGTACTTC. The variable domain in full, completed from reference TRBV5-1 and TRBJ2-7, reads KAGVTQTPRYLIKTRGQQVTLSCSPISGHRSVSWYQQTPGQGLQFLFEYFSETQRNKGNFPGRFSGRQFSNSRSEMNVSTLELGDSALYLCASSLGQVSYEQYFGPGTRLTVT.

V and J are TRBV6-5 and TRBJ2-2, with TRBD2 as a possible D gene (7 bases). V lost 4 bases, J lost 6 bases, and 18 bases lay in between. The length of the CDR3 is 16 residues. CDR1 is MNHEY, CDR2 SVGAGI, per germline. This CDR3 reads CASSSGGGTTSGELFF. CDR3 nucleotides: TGTGCCAGCAGTTCGGGGGGCGGGACTACGTCCGGGGAGCTGTTTTTT.

J is TRBJ2-7 and V is TRBV2; D is perhaps TRBD1 (6 bases). The CDR3 totals 12 residues. From germline, CDR1 is SNHLY and CDR2 FYNNEI. Trimming removed 6 bases from V and 3 bases from J, with 9 bases in between. CDR3 loop: CASRQGHYEQYF. In nucleotides, the CDR3 is TGTGCCAGCAGACAGGGACACTACGAGCAGTACTTC.

The chain combines TRBV4-3 with TRBJ2-1, with D possibly TRBD2 on 5 matching bases. The CDR3 contains 13 residues. Trimming took 6 bases from V and 5 from J, leaving 11 bases between them. The germline CDR1 and CDR2 sequences are LGHNA and YSLEER. This CDR3 is CASSRDSDNEQFF. For the CDR3, the DNA is TGCGCCAGCAGTCGGGATTCTGACAATGAGCAGTTCTTC.

This chain links TRBV27 with TRBJ2-1, with 7 bases that match TRBD2. This CDR3 has 15 residues. The J segment lost 0 bases and the V segment lost 6 bases, leaving 5 bases of the junction unmatched. Germline V gene data show CDR1 as MNHEY and CDR2 as SMNVEV (reference sequence). The CDR3 is CASSQLAISYNEQFF. The CDR3 region has the DNA TGTGCCAGCAGCCAACTAGCGATCTCCTACAATGAGCAGTTCTTC.

J is TRBJ2-3 and V is TRBV6-1; D uncertain. Trimming removed 4 bases at V and 4 bases at J, with 6 bases between. The germline V gene has CDR1 MNHNS and CDR2 SASEGT. This CDR3 region has 12 residues. The DNA for the CDR3 is TGTGCCAGCAGTGTCGCGTCAGATACGCAGTATTTT. It specifies CASSVASDTQYF.

The V call is TRBV7-8, the J call TRBJ1-3; 10 bases fit TRBD1. The CDR3 runs to 16 residues. Per germline, CDR1 SGHVS and CDR2 FQNEAQ. The ends lost 3 bases at V and 3 bases at J; junction bases unmatched: 5. As DNA, the CDR3 is TGTGCCAGCAGCTTTCGGGGACAGGGGCTTGGAAACACCATATATTTT. The encoded protein is CASSFRGQGLGNTIYF.

V and J are TRBV29-1 and TRBJ2-3, with TRBD2 identical over 15 bases. This CDR3 comprises 16 residues. The V gene's germline CDR1 is SQVTM and CDR2 ANQGSEA. The ends lost 6 bases at V and 2 bases at J; junction bases unmatched: 6. As DNA, the CDR3 is TGCAGCGTCAAAGGACTAGCGGGAGGGTACACAGATACGCAGTATTTT. Encoded protein: CSVKGLAGGYTDTQYF.